This TCR beta chain was obtained from a study of T cells in Graves' hyperthyroidism and ophthalmopathy. The germline V gene has CDR1 SGDLS and CDR2 YYNGEE. The CDR3 runs 16 residues. Trimming stripped 2 bases from V and 2 bases from J, with 16 bases between. Under 3 months was the duration of disease in ophthalmopathy patients, who also had a Clinical Activity Score of at least 3 and a NOSPECS grade of at least 4. For the diagnoses, clinical symptoms, serum thyroxine and TRAb, thyroid ultrasound and orbital computed tomography were used. PBMCs were derived from around 10 ml fresh peripheral blood. This clonotype has ten or more counts. Amplified TCR beta CDR3 regions derived from RNA transcripts. HTBI primers drove first-round RT-PCR of the TCR CDR3. Each CDR3 protein is one row after TCRdb ran MiXCR on the multiplex PCR reads. The profile covers approximately 410,000 distinct CDR3 sequences, with approximately 15% appearing a single time and about 13% taken by the ten largest.

Sequencing was performed on blood. The genes are TRBV9 and TRBJ1-2; unclear D gene. The TCR was taken from a man younger than 35 with Graves' ophthalmopathy. This CDR3 reads CASSVQGGLGNYGYTF. DNA for the CDR3: TGTGCCAGCAGCGTCCAAGGTGGGCTGGGGAACTATGGCTACACCTTC.